This TCR beta chain was sequenced in a study of blood T cell repertoires in COVID-19. The table came from immunoSEQ multiplex PCR; TCRdb's copy has only in-frame clones and leaves some out. The sample gives around 130,000 clones, around 88% of which show up once; around 20% is in the top ten. This CDR3 has 17 residues. Germline CDR1 is MDHEN and CDR2 is SYDVKM. The table lists this clone with a count of one. The junction shows a germline mismatch at one end, possibly a read error. This receptor was obtained from a man aged 45-65 years with active or convalescent COVID-19. The sample was peripheral blood. The rearrangement uses TRBV28 and TRBJ2-5, with D tentatively TRBD1 (6 bases). The DNA for the CDR3 is TGTGCCGGCAGTCTCGCCGGGACACATGTACTCTCCGAGACCCAGTACTTC. Translated, it gives CAGSLAGTHVLSETQYF.